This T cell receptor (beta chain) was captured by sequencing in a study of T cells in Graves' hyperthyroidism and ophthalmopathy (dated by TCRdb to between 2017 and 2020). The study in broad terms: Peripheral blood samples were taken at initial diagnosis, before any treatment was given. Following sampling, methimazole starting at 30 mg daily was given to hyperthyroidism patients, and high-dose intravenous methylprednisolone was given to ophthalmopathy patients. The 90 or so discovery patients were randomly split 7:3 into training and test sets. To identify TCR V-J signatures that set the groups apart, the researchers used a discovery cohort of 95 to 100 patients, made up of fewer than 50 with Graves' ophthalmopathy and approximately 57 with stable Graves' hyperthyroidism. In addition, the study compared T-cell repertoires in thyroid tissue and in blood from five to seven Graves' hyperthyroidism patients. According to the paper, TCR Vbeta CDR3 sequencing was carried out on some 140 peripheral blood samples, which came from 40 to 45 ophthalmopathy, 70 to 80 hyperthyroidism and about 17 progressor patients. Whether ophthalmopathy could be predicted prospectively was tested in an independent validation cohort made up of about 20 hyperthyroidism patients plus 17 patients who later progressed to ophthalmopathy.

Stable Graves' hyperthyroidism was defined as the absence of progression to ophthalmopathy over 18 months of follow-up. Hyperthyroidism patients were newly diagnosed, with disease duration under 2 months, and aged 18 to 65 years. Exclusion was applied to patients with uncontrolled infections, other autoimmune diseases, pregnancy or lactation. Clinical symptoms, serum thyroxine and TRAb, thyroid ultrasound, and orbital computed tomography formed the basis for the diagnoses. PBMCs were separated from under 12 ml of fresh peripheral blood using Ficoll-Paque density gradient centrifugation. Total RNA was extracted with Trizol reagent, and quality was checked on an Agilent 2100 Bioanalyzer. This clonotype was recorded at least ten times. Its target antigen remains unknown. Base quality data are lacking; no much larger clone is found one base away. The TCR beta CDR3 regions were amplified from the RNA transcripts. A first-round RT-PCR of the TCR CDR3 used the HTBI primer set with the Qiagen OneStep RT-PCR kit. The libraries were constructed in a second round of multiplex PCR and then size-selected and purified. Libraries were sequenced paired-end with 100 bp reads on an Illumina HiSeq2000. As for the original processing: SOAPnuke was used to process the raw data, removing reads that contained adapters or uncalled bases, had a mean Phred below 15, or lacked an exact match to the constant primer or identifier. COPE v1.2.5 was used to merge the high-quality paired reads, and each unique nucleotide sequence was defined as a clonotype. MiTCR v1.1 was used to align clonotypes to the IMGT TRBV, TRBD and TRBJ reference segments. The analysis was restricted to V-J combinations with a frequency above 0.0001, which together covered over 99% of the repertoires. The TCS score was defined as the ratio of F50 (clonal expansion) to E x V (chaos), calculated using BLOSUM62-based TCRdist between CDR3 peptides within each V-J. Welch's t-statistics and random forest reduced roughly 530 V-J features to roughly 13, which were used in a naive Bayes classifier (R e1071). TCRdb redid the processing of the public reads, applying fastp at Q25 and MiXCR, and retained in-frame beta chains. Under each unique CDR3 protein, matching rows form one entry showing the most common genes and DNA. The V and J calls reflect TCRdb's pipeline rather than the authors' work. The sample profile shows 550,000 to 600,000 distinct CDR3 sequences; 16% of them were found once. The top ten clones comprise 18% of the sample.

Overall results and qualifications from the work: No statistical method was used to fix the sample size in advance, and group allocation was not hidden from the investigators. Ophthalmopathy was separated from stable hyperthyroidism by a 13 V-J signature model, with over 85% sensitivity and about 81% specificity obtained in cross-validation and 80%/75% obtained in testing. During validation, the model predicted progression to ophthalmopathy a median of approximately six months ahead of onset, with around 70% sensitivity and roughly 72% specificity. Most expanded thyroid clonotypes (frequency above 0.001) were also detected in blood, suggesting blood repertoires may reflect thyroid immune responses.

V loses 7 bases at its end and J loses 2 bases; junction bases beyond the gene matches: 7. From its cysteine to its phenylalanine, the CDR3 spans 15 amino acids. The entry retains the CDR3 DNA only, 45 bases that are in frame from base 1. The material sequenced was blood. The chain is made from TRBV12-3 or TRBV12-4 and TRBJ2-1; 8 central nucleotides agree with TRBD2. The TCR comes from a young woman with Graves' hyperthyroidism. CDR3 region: CASKGSGGPYNEQFF. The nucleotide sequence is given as TGTGCCAGCAAAGGGAGCGGGGGTCCCTACAATGAGCAGTTCTTC.